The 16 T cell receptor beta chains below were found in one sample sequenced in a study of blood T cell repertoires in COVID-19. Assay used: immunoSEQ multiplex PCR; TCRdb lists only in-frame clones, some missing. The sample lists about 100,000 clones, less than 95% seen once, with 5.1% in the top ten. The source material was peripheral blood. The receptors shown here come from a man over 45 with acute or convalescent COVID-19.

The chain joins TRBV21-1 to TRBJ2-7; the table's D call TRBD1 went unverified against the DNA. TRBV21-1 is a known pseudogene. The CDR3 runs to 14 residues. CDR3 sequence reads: CASSRTGGLYEQYF. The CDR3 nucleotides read TGTGCCAGCAGCCGGACAGGAGGACTTTACGAGCAGTACTTC.

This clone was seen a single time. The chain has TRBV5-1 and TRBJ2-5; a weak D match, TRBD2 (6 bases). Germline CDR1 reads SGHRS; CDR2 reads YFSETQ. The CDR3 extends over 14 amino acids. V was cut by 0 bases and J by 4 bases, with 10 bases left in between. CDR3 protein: CASSLAGGRETQYF. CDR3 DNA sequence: TGCGCCAGCAGCTTGGCCGGAGGGAGAGAGACCCAGTACTTC.

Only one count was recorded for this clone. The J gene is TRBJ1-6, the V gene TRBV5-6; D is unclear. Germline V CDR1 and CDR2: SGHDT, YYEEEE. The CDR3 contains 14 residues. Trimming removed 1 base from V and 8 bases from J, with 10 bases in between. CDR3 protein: CASSLRRIHSPLHF. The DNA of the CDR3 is TGTGCCAGCAGCTTGAGGAGGATCCATTCACCCCTCCACTTT.

The CDR3 DNA sequence: TGTGCCAGCAGCCCTCCCCGCGGAGAGGCCCAAGAGACCCAGTACTTC. It is translated as CASSPPRGEAQETQYF. This chain uses TRBV4-2 with TRBJ2-5; D ambiguous. V lost 4 bases, J lost 1 base, and 16 bases lay in between. Germline values: CDR1 LGHNA, CDR2 YNFKEQ. The CDR3 is made up of 16 amino acids.

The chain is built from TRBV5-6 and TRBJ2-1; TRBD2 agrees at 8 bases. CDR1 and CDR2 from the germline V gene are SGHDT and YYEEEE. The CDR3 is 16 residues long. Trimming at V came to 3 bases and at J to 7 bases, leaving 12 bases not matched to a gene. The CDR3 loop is CASSWRGTRMSNEQFF. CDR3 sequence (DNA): TGTGCCAGCAGCTGGCGTGGGACTAGGATGTCGAATGAGCAGTTCTTC.

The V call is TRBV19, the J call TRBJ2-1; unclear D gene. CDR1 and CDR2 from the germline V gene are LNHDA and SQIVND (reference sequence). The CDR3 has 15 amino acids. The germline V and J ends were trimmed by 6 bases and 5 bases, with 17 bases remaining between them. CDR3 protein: CASRLPGSGNNEQFF. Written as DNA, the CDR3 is TGTGCCAGTAGGCTACCCGGTTCGGGTAACAATGAGCAGTTCTTC.

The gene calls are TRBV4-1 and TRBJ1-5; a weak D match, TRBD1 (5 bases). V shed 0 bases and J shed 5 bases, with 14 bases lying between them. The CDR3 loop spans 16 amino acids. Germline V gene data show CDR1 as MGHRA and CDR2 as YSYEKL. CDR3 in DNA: TGCGCCAGCAGCCAAGATTGGGGCAGCCGCCATCAGCCCCAGCATTTT. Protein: CASSQDWGSRHQPQHF.

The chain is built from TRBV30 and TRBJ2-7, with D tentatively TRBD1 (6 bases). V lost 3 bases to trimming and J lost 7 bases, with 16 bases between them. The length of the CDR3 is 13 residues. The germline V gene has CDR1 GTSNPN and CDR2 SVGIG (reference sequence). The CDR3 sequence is CAWSTGHLKEQYF. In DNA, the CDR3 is TGTGCCTGGAGCACGGGACACTTGAAAGAGCAGTACTTC.

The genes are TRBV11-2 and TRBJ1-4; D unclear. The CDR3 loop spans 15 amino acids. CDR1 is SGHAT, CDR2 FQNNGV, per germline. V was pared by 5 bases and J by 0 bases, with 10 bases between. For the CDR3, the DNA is TGTGCCAGCAGCCCCCGACGGGCAACTAATGAAAAACTGTTTTTT. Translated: CASSPRRATNEKLFF.

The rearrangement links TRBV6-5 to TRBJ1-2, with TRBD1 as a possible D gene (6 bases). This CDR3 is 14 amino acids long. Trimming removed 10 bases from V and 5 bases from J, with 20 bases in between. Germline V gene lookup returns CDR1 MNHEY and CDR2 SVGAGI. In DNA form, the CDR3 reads TGTGCCACCGGGGACACCGGGAGGGATTATGGCTACACCTTC. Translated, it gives CATGDTGRDYGYTF.

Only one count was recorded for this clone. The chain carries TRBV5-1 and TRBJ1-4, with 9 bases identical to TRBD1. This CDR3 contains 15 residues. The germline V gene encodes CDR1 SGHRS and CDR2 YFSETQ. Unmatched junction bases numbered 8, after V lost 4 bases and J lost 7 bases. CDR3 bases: TGCGCCAGCAGCACGGGGGACAGGGAGGTTGAAAAACTGTTTTTT. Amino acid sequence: CASSTGDREVEKLFF.

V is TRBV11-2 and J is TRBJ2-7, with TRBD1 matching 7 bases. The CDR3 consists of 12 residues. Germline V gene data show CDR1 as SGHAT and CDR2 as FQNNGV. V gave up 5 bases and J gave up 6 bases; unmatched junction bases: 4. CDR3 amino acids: CASSSYRGEQYF. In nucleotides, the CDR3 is TGTGCCAGCAGCAGCTACAGGGGCGAGCAGTACTTC.

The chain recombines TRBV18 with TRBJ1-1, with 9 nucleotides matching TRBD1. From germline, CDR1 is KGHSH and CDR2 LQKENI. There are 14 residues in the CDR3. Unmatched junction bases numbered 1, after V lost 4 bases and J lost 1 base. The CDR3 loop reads CASSQDRGNTEAFF. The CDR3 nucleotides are TGTGCCAGCTCACAGGACAGGGGGAACACTGAAGCTTTCTTT.

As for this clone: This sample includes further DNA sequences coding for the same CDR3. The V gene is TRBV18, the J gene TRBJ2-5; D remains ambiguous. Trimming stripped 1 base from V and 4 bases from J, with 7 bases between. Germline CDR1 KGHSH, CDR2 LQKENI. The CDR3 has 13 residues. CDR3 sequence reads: CASSPLPGETQYF. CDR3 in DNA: TGTGCCAGCTCACCACTACCCGGAGAGACCCAGTACTTC.

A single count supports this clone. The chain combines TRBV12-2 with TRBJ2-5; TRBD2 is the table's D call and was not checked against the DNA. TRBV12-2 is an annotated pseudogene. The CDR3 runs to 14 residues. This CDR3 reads CASRPGLSRETQYF. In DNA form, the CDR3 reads TGTGCAAGTCGCCCGGGACTGTCTAGAGAGACCCAGTACTTC.

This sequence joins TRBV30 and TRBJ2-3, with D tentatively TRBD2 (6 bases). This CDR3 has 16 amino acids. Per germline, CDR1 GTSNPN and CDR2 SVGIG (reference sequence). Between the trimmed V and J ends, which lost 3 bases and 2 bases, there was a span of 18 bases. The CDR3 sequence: CAWRRRASASTDTQYF. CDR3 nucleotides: TGTGCCTGGAGACGACGGGCTAGCGCTTCCACAGATACGCAGTATTTT.